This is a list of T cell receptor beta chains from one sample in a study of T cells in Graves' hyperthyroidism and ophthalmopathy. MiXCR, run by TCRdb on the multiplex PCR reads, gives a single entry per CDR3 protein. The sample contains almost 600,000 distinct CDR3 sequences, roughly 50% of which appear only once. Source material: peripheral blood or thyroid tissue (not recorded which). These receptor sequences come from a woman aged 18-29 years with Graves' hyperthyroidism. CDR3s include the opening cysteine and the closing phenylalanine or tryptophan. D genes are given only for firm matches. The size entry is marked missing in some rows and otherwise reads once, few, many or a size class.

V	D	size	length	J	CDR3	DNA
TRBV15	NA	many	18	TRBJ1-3	CATSRDGADSFSGNTIYF	TGTGCCACCAGCAGAGATGGAGCGGACAGCTTCTCTGGAAACACCATATATTTT
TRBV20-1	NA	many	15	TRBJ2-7	CSAHPLQDGSYEQYF	TGCAGTGCCCACCCCCTACAGGACGGCTCCTACGAGCAGTACTTC
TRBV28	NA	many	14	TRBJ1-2	CASSPSILNYGYTF	TGTGCCAGCAGCCCTTCCATTCTTAACTATGGCTACACCTTC
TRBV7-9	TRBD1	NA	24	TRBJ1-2	CASSPRRTQRMVRTGVRTGYGYTF	TGTGCCAGCAGCCCACGGCGGACTCAACGTATGGTTAGGACAGGGGTCAGGACGGGATATGGCTACACCTTC
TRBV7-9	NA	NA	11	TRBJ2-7	CASAMGDEQYF	TGTGCCAGTGCAATGGGGGACGAGCAGTACTTC
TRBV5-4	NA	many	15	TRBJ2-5	CASSLAPASQETQYF	TGTGCCAGCAGCTTGGCCCCCGCAAGCCAAGAGACCCAGTACTTC
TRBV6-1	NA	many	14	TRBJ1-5	CASITGTRNQPQHF	TGTGCCAGCATTACCGGGACACGAAATCAGCCCCAGCATTTT
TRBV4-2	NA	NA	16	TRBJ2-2	CASSQGGTINTGELFF	TGTGCCAGCAGCCAAGGCGGGACAATAAACACCGGGGAGCTGTTTTTT
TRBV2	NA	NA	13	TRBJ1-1	CASVRLVGTEAFF	TGTGCCAGCGTGAGGTTGGTGGGGACTGAAGCTTTCTTT
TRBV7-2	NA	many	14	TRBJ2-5	CASSFSVRGETQYF	TGTGCCAGCAGCTTTAGCGTGAGGGGGGAGACCCAGTACTTC
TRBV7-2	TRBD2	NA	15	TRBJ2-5	CASSYGLAGVEAQYF	TGTGCCAGCAGCTACGGACTAGCGGGAGTTGAGGCCCAGTACTTC
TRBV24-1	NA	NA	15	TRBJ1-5	CATSKTSGTNQPQHF	TGTGCCACCAGTAAAACTAGCGGGACGAATCAGCCCCAGCATTTT
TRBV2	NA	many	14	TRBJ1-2	CASSPPGTNYGYTF	TGTGCCAGCAGTCCCCCTGGGACTAACTATGGCTACACCTTC
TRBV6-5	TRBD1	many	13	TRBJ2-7	CASSSGQVYEQYF	TGTGCCAGCAGTTCAGGACAGGTCTACGAGCAGTACTTC
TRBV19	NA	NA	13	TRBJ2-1	CASSIQLNNEQFF	TGTGCCAGTAGTATTCAACTAAACAATGAGCAGTTCTTC
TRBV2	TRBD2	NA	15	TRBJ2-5	CASTPMAGGKETQYF	TGTGCCAGCACTCCAATGGCCGGGGGGAAAGAGACCCAGTACTTC
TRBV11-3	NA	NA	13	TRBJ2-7	CASSAGRTSEQYF	TGTGCCAGCAGCGCGGGAAGAACCTCAGAGCAGTACTTC
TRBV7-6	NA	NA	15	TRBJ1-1	CASSLWGLPNTEAFF	TGTGCCAGCAGCTTATGGGGGCTACCGAACACTGAAGCTTTCTTT
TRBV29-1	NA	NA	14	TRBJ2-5	CSVEQGGGQETQYF	TGCAGCGTTGAACAGGGGGGCGGGCAAGAGACCCAGTACTTC
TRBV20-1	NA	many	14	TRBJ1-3	CSARPQTQGNTIYF	TGCAGTGCTAGACCCCAGACCCAAGGAAACACCATATATTTT
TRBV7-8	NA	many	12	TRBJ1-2	CASSPQGYGYTF	TGTGCCAGCAGCCCACAGGGTTATGGCTACACCTTC
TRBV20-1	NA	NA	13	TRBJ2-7	CSARQEQGYEQYF	TGCAGTGCTAGACAGGAGCAGGGCTACGAGCAGTACTTC
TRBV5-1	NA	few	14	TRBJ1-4	CASKMRTDEEKLFF	TGCGCCAGCAAGATGCGGACAGATGAAGAAAAACTGTTTTTT
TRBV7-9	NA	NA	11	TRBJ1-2	CASSVQNGYTF	TGTGCCAGCAGCGTACAGAATGGCTACACCTTC
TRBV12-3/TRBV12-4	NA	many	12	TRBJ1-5	CASSLYGQPQHF	TGTGCCAGCAGTTTGTATGGTCAGCCCCAGCATTTT
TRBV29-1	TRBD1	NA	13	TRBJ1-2	CSPTGGLGYGYTF	TGCAGCCCGACAGGGGGCTTGGGCTATGGCTACACCTTC
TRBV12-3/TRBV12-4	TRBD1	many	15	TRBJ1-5	CASSPLQGASQPQHF	TGTGCCAGCAGTCCACTGCAGGGGGCAAGTCAGCCCCAGCATTTT
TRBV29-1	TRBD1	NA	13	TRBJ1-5	CSTDRVGNQPQHF	TGCAGCACAGACAGGGTGGGCAATCAGCCCCAGCATTTT
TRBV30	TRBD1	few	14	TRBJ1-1	CARNSGQGGTEAFF	TGTGCCCGGAACTCTGGACAGGGCGGCACTGAAGCTTTCTTT
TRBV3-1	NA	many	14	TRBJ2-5	CASSHWRDQETQYF	TGTGCCAGCAGCCATTGGCGGGACCAAGAGACCCAGTACTTC
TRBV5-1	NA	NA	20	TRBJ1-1	CASSLWTSGKQEPNFTEAFF	TGCGCCAGCAGCTTGTGGACTAGCGGGAAACAGGAGCCAAACTTCACTGAAGCTTTCTTT
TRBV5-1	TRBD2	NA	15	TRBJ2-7	CASSFTSGSRNEQYF	TGCGCCAGCAGCTTTACTAGCGGGAGTAGGAACGAGCAGTACTTC
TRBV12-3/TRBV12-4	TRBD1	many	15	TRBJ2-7	CASSGDRALSYEQYF	TGTGCCAGCAGTGGGGACAGGGCTCTCAGCTACGAGCAGTACTTC
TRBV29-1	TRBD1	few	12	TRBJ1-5	CSQGQGRQPQHF	TGCAGCCAAGGACAGGGTAGGCAGCCCCAGCATTTT
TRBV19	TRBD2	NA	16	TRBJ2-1	CVSSRTSGRRTDTQFF	TGTGTCAGTAGTAGGACTAGCGGGAGACGTACAGATACGCAGTTCTTC
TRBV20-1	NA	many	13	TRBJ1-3	CSANRDSGNTIYF	TGCAGTGCTAACAGGGATTCTGGAAACACCATATATTTT
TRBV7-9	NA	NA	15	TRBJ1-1	CASSLRPGAVTEAFF	TGTGCCAGCAGCTTACGGCCGGGGGCAGTCACTGAAGCTTTCTTT
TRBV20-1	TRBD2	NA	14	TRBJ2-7	CSARPSGGDYEQYF	TGCAGTGCTAGACCTAGCGGGGGAGACTACGAGCAGTACTTC
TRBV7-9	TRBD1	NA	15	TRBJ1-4	CASSKPGDRDEKLFF	TGTGCCAGCAGCAAACCGGGGGACAGGGACGAAAAACTGTTTTTT
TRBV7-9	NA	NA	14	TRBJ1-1	CASSWTVGNTEAFF	TGTGCCAGCAGCTGGACAGTTGGAAACACTGAAGCTTTCTTT